The 24 T cell receptor beta chains below were found in one sample sequenced in a study of cytotoxic CD8 clonotypes in ibrutinib-treated CLL. Some clones are missing from TCRdb's copy, which holds only in-frame ones; the method was immunoSEQ multiplex PCR. The sample has about 86,000 clones; approximately 86% are singletons. Source: PBMCs, taken before ibrutinib treatment. The receptors come from a human donor with chronic lymphocytic leukemia.

This chain joins TRBV2 and TRBJ2-1, with a weak D call TRBD2 (6 bases). V was trimmed by 6 bases and J by 5 bases, leaving 17 bases between them. The CDR3 is made up of 15 amino acids. Germline V lookup: CDR1 SNHLY, CDR2 FYNNEI. CDR3 protein: CASRSAGLPNNEQFF. The CDR3 DNA reads TGTGCCAGCAGATCCGCGGGACTTCCAAACAATGAGCAGTTCTTC.

In this sample, this clone turned up a few times. V usage is TRBV7-3 and J usage is TRBJ2-7; tentatively, D is TRBD2 (6 bases). The CDR3 covers 15 residues. Germline V gene data show CDR1 as SGHTA and CDR2 as FQGTGA. V shed 5 bases and J shed 4 bases, with 18 bases lying between them. CDR3 nucleotide sequence: TGTGCCAGCAGCCTCAACGGGGGTCGGGATTACGAGCAGTACTTC. Its protein product is CASSLNGGRDYEQYF. The full variable domain, in which reference TRBV7-3 and TRBJ2-7 provide the parts outside the CDR3, is GAGVSQTPSNKVTEKGKYVELRCDPISGHTALYWYRQSLGQGPEFLIYFQGTGAADDSGLPNDRFFAVRPEGSVSTLKIQRTERGDSAVYLCASSLNGGRDYEQYFGPGTRLTVT.

This clone has a single count. The chain joins TRBV27 to TRBJ2-7; 13 nucleotides line up with TRBD2. Germline trimming cut 6 bases from V and 1 base from J; bases unmatched to any gene: 12. Looked up from germline, CDR1 is MNHEY and CDR2 is SMNVEV (reference sequence). The CDR3 totals 18 residues. CDR3 sequence: CASSRSRTSGSQSYEQYF. For the CDR3, the DNA is TGTGCCAGCAGCAGAAGCCGGACTAGCGGGAGTCAATCCTACGAGCAGTACTTC.

This clone was observed once. The rearrangement joins TRBV11-2 to TRBJ1-2, with D maybe TRBD1 (6 bases). The CDR3 consists of 13 residues. V shed 1 base and J shed 3 bases, with 6 bases lying between them. The germline gives CDR1 SGHAT, CDR2 FQNNGV. CDR3 loop: CASSLGQDYGYTF. The DNA of the CDR3 is TGTGCCAGCAGCTTAGGACAGGACTATGGCTACACCTTC.

The J gene is TRBJ2-1, the V gene TRBV27; 10 positions match TRBD2. The germline V gene encodes CDR1 MNHEY and CDR2 SMNVEV (reference sequence). The CDR3 covers 16 residues. Trimming took 5 bases from V and 1 from J; bases not matched to a gene: 5. This CDR3 is CASSTGLAASYNEQFF. In DNA, the CDR3 is TGTGCCAGCAGTACCGGACTAGCGGCTTCCTACAATGAGCAGTTCTTC.

The chain employs TRBV5-1 and TRBJ1-2, with 7 bases matching TRBD1. The CDR3 is 13 residues long. J gave up 8 bases and V 0 bases, and 4 bases lay outside the gene matches. CDR1 and CDR2 (germline): SGHRS, YFSETQ. CDR3 sequence: CASSLDRGSGYTF. The CDR3 DNA follows: TGCGCCAGCAGCTTGGACAGGGGAAGCGGCTACACCTTC. The full variable domain, in which reference TRBV5-1 and TRBJ1-2 provide the parts outside the CDR3, is KAGVTQTPRYLIKTRGQQVTLSCSPISGHRSVSWYQQTPGQGLQFLFEYFSETQRNKGNFPGRFSGRQFSNSRSEMNVSTLELGDSALYLCASSLDRGSGYTFGSGTRLTVV.

The chain uses TRBV7-7 and TRBJ2-7; 8 nucleotides align to TRBD2. Germline loops: CDR1 SSHAT, CDR2 FNYEAQ (reference sequence). The CDR3 is 15 residues long. DNA for the CDR3: TGTGCTAGCGGACCCCTTAGCGGGATTGCGGGCGAGCAGTACTTC. Protein: CASGPLSGIAGEQYF.

This sequence joins TRBV30 and TRBJ1-1, with TRBD1 identical over 8 bases. V was clipped by 2 bases and J by 7 bases; unmatched bases: 3. In germline, CDR1 is GTSNPN, CDR2 SVGIG (reference sequence). This CDR3 comprises 12 residues. The DNA for the CDR3 is TGTGCCTGGAGTAAGGGGACAGGTGAAGCTTTCTTT. It codes for CAWSKGTGEAFF.

V usage is TRBV5-4 and J usage is TRBJ1-2; possibly TRBD1 for D (6 bases). Germline V CDR1 and CDR2: SGHNT, YYREEE (reference sequence). The CDR3 covers 15 residues. V was shortened by 0 bases and J by 4 bases, with 13 bases between the two germline ends. The CDR3 DNA sequence: TGTGCCAGCAGCTTGGCTACAGGGTCTACCTATGGCTACACCTTC. Translation: CASSLATGSTYGYTF.

The chain has TRBV10-2 and TRBJ2-7; 13 positions match TRBD2. Trimming took 2 bases from V and 11 from J; bases not matched to a gene: 12. Per the germline V gene, CDR1 is WSHSY and CDR2 is SAAADI. The CDR3 has 16 residues. The CDR3 sequence is CASSEPRTSGSPKKYF. CDR3 coding DNA: TGCGCCAGCAGTGAGCCAAGGACTAGCGGGAGCCCAAAGAAGTACTTC.

This clone was picked up one time. This rearrangement joins TRBV18 to TRBJ1-1; D possibly corresponds to TRBD1 (6 bases). V was trimmed by 4 bases and J by 1 base, leaving 10 bases between them. The germline gives CDR1 KGHSH, CDR2 LQKENI. This CDR3 region has 14 residues. The CDR3, as DNA: TGTGCCAGCTCACGAAACAGGGAGAACACTGAAGCTTTCTTT. Protein product: CASSRNRENTEAFF.

This chain connects TRBV5-1 to TRBJ1-1; D is perhaps TRBD1 (6 bases). V shed 3 bases and J shed 8 bases, with 11 bases lying between them. Germline loops: CDR1 SGHRS, CDR2 YFSETQ. The CDR3 runs to 12 residues. CDR3 amino acids: CASSSQGQEAFF. The DNA for the CDR3 is TGCGCCAGCAGCTCGCAGGGGCAGGAAGCTTTCTTT.

This rearrangement joins TRBV28 to TRBJ2-7; the D is unclear. V gave up 2 bases and J gave up 1 base, with 9 bases separating them. CDR1 is MDHEN, CDR2 SYDVKM, per germline. The CDR3 is made up of 14 amino acids. For the CDR3, the DNA is TGTGCCAGCAGTTTACCCGGCGTGTCCTACGAGCAGTACTTC. Translating it yields CASSLPGVSYEQYF.

J is TRBJ1-1 and V is TRBV29-1; D ambiguous. CDR1 is SQVTM and CDR2 is ANQGSEA in the germline V gene. The CDR3 totals 14 residues. Trimming pared 4 bases from V and 1 base from J, leaving 13 bases between. The CDR3 here is CSVVSGKSNTEAFF. CDR3 DNA: TGCAGCGTTGTGTCGGGGAAATCGAACACTGAAGCTTTCTTT.

This chain uses TRBV10-1 with TRBJ2-3, with D maybe TRBD2 (6 bases). There are 15 residues in the CDR3. V was shortened by 2 bases and J by 0 bases, with 9 bases between the two germline ends. Germline V gene lookup returns CDR1 WNHNN and CDR2 SYGVQD (reference sequence). Here the CDR3 DNA reads TGCGCCAGCAGTGAGGGAAGCGGGAGCACAGATACGCAGTATTTT. Its translation: CASSEGSGSTDTQYF.

V usage is TRBV7-6 and J usage is TRBJ1-2; D is unclear. Trimming stripped 6 bases from V and 2 bases from J, with 10 bases between. Germline V gene lookup returns CDR1 SGHVS and CDR2 FNYEAQ. The CDR3 is 13 amino acids. In nucleotides, the CDR3 is TGTGCCAGCAGTCCAATTTCGAACTATGGCTACACCTTC. Its translation: CASSPISNYGYTF.

The chain joins TRBV5-5 to TRBJ2-7; 9 bases line up with TRBD1. Germline lookup yields CDR1 SGHKS and CDR2 YYEKEE (reference sequence). The CDR3 contains 17 residues. V gave up 1 base and J gave up 3 bases; unmatched junction bases: 11. The CDR3 DNA sequence: TGTGCCAGCAGCTTGCGAAACCGGGACAGGGATAACTACGAGCAGTACTTC. This encodes CASSLRNRDRDNYEQYF.

V and J are TRBV19 and TRBJ2-7, with TRBD2 as a possible D gene (6 bases). The CDR3 runs to 15 residues. In germline, CDR1 is LNHDA, CDR2 SQIVND (reference sequence). Between the trimmed V and J ends, which lost 2 bases and 2 bases, there was a span of 13 bases. The CDR3 coding sequence is TGTGCCAGTAGTATACGGCTAGCGCCGACCTACGAGCAGTACTTC. Protein sequence: CASSIRLAPTYEQYF.

The rearrangement links TRBV28 to TRBJ1-2; D is perhaps TRBD1 (5 bases). Trimming stripped 6 bases from V and 3 bases from J, with 23 bases between. Germline lookup yields CDR1 MDHEN and CDR2 SYDVKM. The CDR3 consists of 17 residues. The CDR3 nucleotides are TGTGCCAGCAGCGTAGGGGCAGGGCTCAGTCTTCACTATGGCTACACCTTC. Translating it yields CASSVGAGLSLHYGYTF.

The rearrangement links TRBV7-2 to TRBJ2-2, with D maybe TRBD2 (6 bases). V was trimmed by 5 bases and J by 10 bases, leaving 11 bases between them. This CDR3 contains 12 residues. Germline loops: CDR1 SGHTA, CDR2 FQGNSA. The CDR3: CASSPGLVELFF. The CDR3 bases are TGTGCCAGCAGCCCGGGACTCGTGGAGCTGTTTTTT.

The CDR3 protein is CASSLAGTCFGYTF. The CDR3 coding sequence is TGTGCCAGCAGCTTAGCCGGGACGTGTTTTGGCTACACCTTC. The rearrangement links TRBV11-3 to TRBJ1-2; weak D call: TRBD1 (5 bases). Germline lookup yields CDR1 SGHNT and CDR2 YENEEA. The CDR3 covers 14 residues. Trimming stripped 1 base from V and 7 bases from J, with 13 bases between. Variable domain in full (rest from reference TRBV11-3 and TRBJ1-2): EAGVVQSPRYKIIEKKQPVAFWCNPISGHNTLYWYLQNLGQGPELLIRYENEEAVDDSQLPKDRFSAERLKGVDSTLKIQPAELGDSAVYLCASSLAGTCFGYTFGSGTRLTVV.

The V gene is TRBV19, the J gene TRBJ1-1; 7 bases are shared with TRBD1. V lost 3 bases to trimming and J lost 5 bases; unmatched junction nucleotides: 12. The V gene's germline CDR1 is LNHDA and CDR2 SQIVND (reference sequence). The CDR3 has 16 residues. The CDR3: CASSILRTGARTEAFF. The DNA of the CDR3 is TGTGCCAGTAGTATTTTGAGAACAGGGGCCCGAACTGAAGCTTTCTTT.

The chain links TRBV4-3 to TRBJ1-5; tentative D call: TRBD1 (5 bases). The V and J ends lost 0 bases and 2 bases respectively, with 17 bases between them. Germline V gene lookup returns CDR1 LGHNA and CDR2 YSLEER. The CDR3 extends over 18 amino acids. CDR3 region: CASSQDWGRGWGNQPQHF. The CDR3 DNA is TGCGCCAGCAGCCAAGACTGGGGGAGGGGTTGGGGCAATCAGCCCCAGCATTTT.

The rearrangement links TRBV7-3 to TRBJ2-3, with D tentatively TRBD2 (5 bases). There are 13 residues in the CDR3. Germline V gene data show CDR1 as SGHTA and CDR2 as FQGTGA. Trimming removed 2 bases from V and 6 bases from J, with 9 bases in between. DNA for the CDR3: TGTGCCAGCAGCTTAGGAGGTCGGGATACGCAGTATTTT. Translation: CASSLGGRDTQYF. The full variable domain, its missing parts supplied by reference TRBV7-3 and TRBJ2-3, is GAGVSQTPSNKVTEKGKYVELRCDPISGHTALYWYRQSLGQGPEFLIYFQGTGAADDSGLPNDRFFAVRPEGSVSTLKIQRTERGDSAVYLCASSLGGRDTQYFGPGTRLTVL.